This TCR beta chain was observed in a study of CD8 T cells in Susac syndrome (dated by TCRdb to the late 2010s). In terms of the full investigation: Repertoire sequencing was used to test whether CD8+ T cell activation and differentiation in Susac syndrome was antigen driven.

To note about this clonotype: Its antigen is currently not known. No much larger clone exists at a distance of one base, and base qualities are not known.

Peripheral blood CD8+ and CD4+ T cells from healthy donors, Susac syndrome patients and multiple sclerosis patients were profiled using high-throughput TCR beta sequencing. The healthy donors served as controls matched for age and sex. Bulk CD8+ and CD4+ T cells were purified magnetically by negative isolation, whereas CD8+ TEMRA cells were enriched by FACS. Blood was drawn into EDTA tubes, processed within 24 hours, and PBMCs were isolated by density gradient centrifugation. PBMCs intended for TCR sequencing were cryopreserved in liquid nitrogen and thawed later in a water bath at 37 degrees C. The sorted or isolated CD4+, CD8+ and CD8+ TEMRA cells had a purity of 90% or higher. Overall study outcomes, separate from this receptor: The number of individuals in the TCR sequencing and HLA analysis was acknowledged as relatively small.

RNA was extracted using the RNeasy kit, and roughly 0.45 to 1 microgram was reverse transcribed with random hexamers. The immunoSEQ multiplex PCR assay, covering 54 Vbeta and 13 Jbeta segments, was used to amplify TCR beta CDR3 regions. PCR amplification bias was corrected using a synthetic template baseline for primer optimization and computational correction. The paper's processing steps were these. Reads were assigned to V, D and J genes according to IMGT and analyzed in immunoSEQ Analyzer, with only productive sequences retained. Clonality was computed as one minus Shannon entropy normalized by log2 of the number of productive unique sequences. For each patient and control, public and private clones were evaluated within the 100 most prevalent clones. Susac-specific clones were defined as absent from healthy and MS cohorts, around 1,000 published viral clones and other ImmuneACCESS disease sequences. TCRdb reprocessed the public reads (quality trimming at Q25 with fastp, clone calling with MiXCR) and kept in-frame beta chains. Duplicate CDR3 protein sequences are folded into a single record with the most common DNA and genes. The V and J calls reflect TCRdb's pipeline rather than the authors' work. Recorded for this sample are about 210,000 distinct CDR3 sequences; over 85% of them occurred a single time. The ten biggest clones cover about 0.1% of the sample.

The sequenced sample was CD4+ T cells from PBMCs. The TCR comes from a human donor in good health.

For the CDR3, the sequence is CASSKPGVPSGANVLTF. The sequence in DNA is TGTGCCAGCAGTAAACCAGGGGTACCATCTGGGGCCAACGTCCTGACTTTC. The chain uses TRBV6-1 and TRBJ2-6; TRBD1 is a weak D gene call, 6 bases matching. The CDR3 holds 17 amino acids from the cysteine to the phenylalanine. Just CDR3 DNA is preserved here, 51 bases in frame from base 1. V is cut by 5 bases and J by 1 base, and the space between the germline ends is 15 bases. The germline V gene encodes CDR1 MNHNS and CDR2 SASEGT.